These T cell receptor beta chains were read from a single sample in a study of blood T cell repertoires in COVID-19. Method: immunoSEQ multiplex PCR; TCRdb's copy keeps in-frame clones and lacks some. The data hold 25,000 to 30,000 clones, with 75% to 90% observed a single time. Sequencing was carried out using peripheral blood. All receptors derive from a man between 65 and 80 years old with active COVID-19. Both conserved end residues are part of each CDR3. The D gene is left open where the match is weak. Part of the rows lack a size; the others show once, few, many or a class for expanded clones.

>-|-|TRBJ2-5|TRBV7-3
CASSLSDQETQYF
TGTGCCAGCAGCTTATCAGACCAAGAGACCCAGTACTTC
>-|TRBD2|TRBJ2-3|TRBV9
CASSVGGSGGAGDTQYF
TGTGCCAGCAGCGTAGGAGGTAGCGGGGGGGCCGGAGATACGCAGTATTTT
>-|-|TRBJ1-2|TRBV4-1
CASSQDSPNYDGYTF
TGCGCCAGCAGCCAAGATTCCCCTAACTATGATGGCTACACCTTC
>-|-|TRBJ2-7|TRBV6-5
CASMGGSLPREQYF
TGTGCCAGCATGGGAGGCAGCTTACCTAGGGAGCAGTACTTC
>once|TRBD1|TRBJ1-2|TRBV27
CASSFDRGQGYTF
TGTGCCAGCAGTTTTGACAGGGGGCAGGGCTACACCTTC
>-|-|TRBJ1-3|TRBV28
CASSPYTTGNTIYF
TGTGCCAGCAGCCCATACACCACTGGAAACACCATATATTTT
>-|TRBD1|TRBJ1-3|TRBV12-5
CASGLTGGNTIYF
TGTGCTAGTGGGCTGACAGGGGGAAACACCATATATTTT
>once|TRBD1|TRBJ1-2|TRBV28
CASRTGTAYGYTF
TGTGCCAGCAGGACCGGGACAGCCTATGGCTACACCTTC
>few|TRBD1|TRBJ2-7|TRBV7-9
CASSLITGAEEQYF
TGTGCCAGCAGCTTGATCACAGGGGCGGAGGAGCAGTACTTC
>-|TRBD2|TRBJ2-3|TRBV7-3
CASSQSGGRRTDTQYF
TGTGCCAGCAGCCAAAGCGGGGGCCGTCGCACAGATACGCAGTATTTT
>-|TRBD2|TRBJ2-5|TRBV3-1/TRBV3-2
CASSARLAGARGAQYF
TGTGCCAGCAGCGCCCGACTAGCGGGGGCCCGGGGGGCCCAGTACTTC
>few|-|TRBJ2-1|TRBV7-7
CASSLGGRVNEQFF
TGTGCCAGCAGCTTAGGGGGGCGGGTCAATGAGCAGTTCTTC
>-|-|TRBJ1-1|TRBV28
CASRERTEAFF
TGTGCCAGCCGGGAACGCACTGAAGCTTTCTTT
>-|TRBD2|TRBJ2-7|TRBV28
CASSFGGGGHEQYF
TGTGCCAGCAGTTTCGGCGGGGGAGGCCACGAGCAGTACTTC
>-|TRBD1|TRBJ2-4|TRBV18
CASSPVTGGANIQYF
TGTGCCAGCTCACCAGTTACAGGGGGCGCAAACATTCAGTACTTC
>-|-|TRBJ2-7|TRBV7-8
CASSLALDYEQYF
TGTGCCAGCAGCTTAGCGTTAGACTACGAGCAGTACTTC
>-|TRBD2|TRBJ2-7|TRBV12-3/TRBV12-4
CASSGSGEYEQYF
TGTGCCAGCAGTGGTAGCGGGGAGTACGAGCAGTACTTC
>few|TRBD1|TRBJ2-1|TRBV7-8
CASSLVQGGEQFF
TGTGCCAGCAGCTTGGTACAGGGGGGTGAGCAGTTCTTC
>-|TRBD1|TRBJ1-5|TRBV5-6
CASSLGTGDQPQHF
TGTGCCAGCAGCCTGGGGACAGGGGATCAGCCCCAGCATTTT
>-|-|TRBJ1-6|TRBV5-6
CASKRLGGEVNSPLHF
TGTGCCAGCAAAAGGCTGGGAGGGGAAGTAAATTCACCCCTCCACTTT
>-|TRBD2|TRBJ2-3|TRBV10-3
CAISAAGLAGGNTDTQYF
TGTGCCATCAGTGCCGCAGGGCTAGCGGGGGGGAACACAGATACGCAGTATTTT
>-|-|TRBJ2-5|TRBV21-1
CASSKVSPGGRANETQYF
TGTGCCAGCAGCAAAGTAAGTCCCGGGGGAAGGGCTAACGAGACCCAGTACTTC
>-|-|TRBJ1-5|TRBV19
CASSGGNPQPQHF
TGTGCCAGTAGTGGAGGGAACCCTCAGCCCCAGCATTTT
>medium-sized|-|TRBJ1-5|TRBV9
CASSVGGLNQPQHF
TGTGCCAGCAGCGTAGGGGGGCTTAATCAGCCCCAGCATTTT
>-|TRBD1|TRBJ1-6|TRBV2
CASSGQVTNSPLHF
TGTGCCAGCAGCGGACAGGTGACTAATTCACCCCTCCACTTT
>-|TRBD2|TRBJ2-1|TRBV11-2
CASSRGGAYNEQFF
TGTGCCAGCAGCCGGGGGGGGGCCTACAATGAGCAGTTCTTC
>-|-|TRBJ1-1|TRBV27
CASSPTAGANTEAFF
TGTGCCAGCAGTCCCACTGCGGGGGCGAACACTGAAGCTTTCTTT
>-|-|TRBJ2-3|TRBV10-3
CAMGAGGTDTQYF
TGTGCCATGGGGGCAGGGGGCACAGATACGCAGTATTTT
>-|TRBD1|TRBJ2-7|TRBV28
CASSLYSTGVYEQYF
TGTGCCAGCAGTTTATACTCGACAGGGGTTTACGAGCAGTACTTC
>-|TRBD1|TRBJ2-3|TRBV19
CASSIRGQRISTDTQYF
TGTGCCAGTAGTATCAGGGGACAGCGGATTAGCACAGATACGCAGTATTTT
>-|-|TRBJ1-1|TRBV14
CASSPRGSEAFF
TGTGCCAGCAGCCCCAGGGGTTCTGAAGCTTTCTTT
>-|TRBD2|TRBJ2-3|TRBV10-3
CAISDLAGGTNF
TGTGCCATCAGTGACTTAGCGGGGGGCACCAATTTT